The entry below gives a single T cell receptor beta chain sequence along with its context. The sample belongs to a study of blood T cell repertoires in COVID-19. As for the study in general: The United States, Italy and Spain supplied acute and convalescent COVID-19 samples.

The table came from immunoSEQ multiplex PCR; TCRdb's copy has only in-frame clones and leaves some out. In the table there are some 300,000 clones, over 85% of which are singletons. Enrolled through a virtual design, the participants were between roughly 18 and 95 years of age and came from some 25 US areas. A COVID-19 case had been met by exposed participants during the 2 weeks before study entry. The CDR3 sequence is 16 residues long. CDR1 is MDHEN, CDR2 SYDVKM, per germline. The V and J ends lost 4 bases and 3 bases, in that order; junction bases with no gene match: 6. The source is a woman aged 45-60 years who had been exposed to COVID-19. The V and J genes are TRBV28 and TRBJ1-5, with 10 positions matching TRBD1. Sequenced material: PBMCs or T cells enriched from blood (not recorded which). The CDR3 reads CASSSPGTGDNQPQHF. CDR3 nucleotide sequence: TGTGCCAGCAGTTCCCCCGGGACAGGGGACAATCAGCCCCAGCATTTT.